Here is one TCR beta chain with its context. Its antigen is as yet unknown. This entry comes from a study of brain metastases from non-small cell lung cancer. General study results and limits: In roughly 64% of brain metastases, T-cell clones were expanded compared with matched primary tumors. Fewer infiltrating T cells were found in brain metastases than primaries. Paired brain metastases and primary tumors largely shared TCR repertoires.

Clones were read by immunoSEQ multiplex PCR, and TCRdb kept only the in-frame ones, dropping some. The table shows about 740 clones, with 84% occurring only once. Germline CDR1 SGHDT, CDR2 YYEEEE. This CDR3 comprises 16 residues. V lost 3 bases and J lost 5, with 17 bases in between. The source material was primary lung tumor tissue. The TCR was taken from a donor aged 40 or older with non-small cell lung cancer. V is TRBV5-6 and J is TRBJ2-2; D is perhaps TRBD2 (6 bases). The CDR3 DNA is TGTGCCAGCAGCTGGGTGGAGGGTTACAGAACCGGGGAGCTGTTTTTT. This translates into CASSWVEGYRTGELFF.